This TCR beta chain was profiled in a study of T cell repertoires in cytomegalovirus infection. On the study more broadly: Indicated by public TCR beta signatures were CMV infection and matching HLA type.

V was pared by 5 bases and J by 3 bases, with 5 bases of the junction left unmatched. This CDR3 comprises 14 residues. Germline CDR1 and CDR2: GTSNPN and SVGIG (reference sequence). To note about this clonotype: Antigen specificity is unknown.

Notes on the study in general: It was HLA-C-restricted CMV-specific TCR beta clonotypes that dominated the response ex vivo.

TCRdb independently ran MiXCR on the reads; one entry per CDR3 protein. There are around 120,000 distinct CDR3 sequences in the sample; under 55% occur only once, and about 76% lies in the top ten. The sample here was CD8+ T cells from cultured PBMCs, taken from culture after CMV antigen stimulation. The TCR sequence derives from a human donor in good health (CMV status not recorded). Some clones in this sample may be carry-over from other donors' samples. This chain uses TRBV30 with TRBJ1-5; TRBD1 matches at 9 bases. The CDR3 DNA sequence: TGTGCCTGGGGGGGACAGGGTTACAATCAGCCCCAGCATTTT. This sequence encodes CAWGGQGYNQPQHF.